These T cell receptor beta chains were read from a single sample in a study of blood T cells in healthy people across ages. TCRdb recomputed calls from the 5' RACE reads with MiXCR, one row per CDR3 protein. The table shows hundreds of thousands of distinct CDR3 sequences, with around 21% occurring only once. Sequencing was performed on blood. The receptors were sampled from a man aged 65-85 years in good health. Each CDR3 is given with its conserved first and last residue. The D gene is left open where the match is weak. A row's size may be missing; if present it is once, few, many or a size class.

v_gene: TRBV6-5; j_gene: TRBJ2-1; d_gene: TRBD2; abundance: few; CDR3aa: CASSTGTSGKNEQFF; CDR3nt: TGTGCCAGCAGTACCGGGACTAGCGGGAAGAATGAGCAGTTCTTC
v_gene: TRBV4-3; j_gene: TRBJ1-2; d_gene: TRBD1; abundance: few; CDR3aa: CASSQPGQGIYGYTF; CDR3nt: TGCGCCAGCAGCCAGCCGGGACAGGGGATTTATGGCTACACCTTC
v_gene: TRBV5-1; j_gene: TRBJ2-3; d_gene: TRBD1; abundance: few; CDR3aa: CASTPGQGANIDTQYF; CDR3nt: TGCGCCAGCACCCCAGGACAGGGGGCCAACATAGATACGCAGTATTTT
v_gene: TRBV2; j_gene: TRBJ2-6; d_gene: TRBD2; abundance: few; CDR3aa: CASTGLAGGPSSGANVLTF; CDR3nt: TGTGCCAGCACCGGACTAGCGGGAGGGCCGAGCTCTGGGGCCAACGTCCTGACTTTC
v_gene: TRBV7-2; j_gene: TRBJ1-5; d_gene: TRBD1; abundance: few; CDR3aa: CASSRDRGGQPQHF; CDR3nt: TGTGCCAGCAGCCGCGACAGGGGCGGACAGCCCCAGCATTTT
v_gene: TRBV20-1; j_gene: TRBJ2-5; d_gene: -; abundance: few; CDR3aa: CSPKKEETQYF; CDR3nt: TGCAGTCCAAAGAAGGAAGAGACCCAGTACTTC
v_gene: TRBV4-1; j_gene: TRBJ1-3; d_gene: -; abundance: -; CDR3aa: CASSQLSGNSGNTIYF; CDR3nt: TGCGCCAGCAGCCAACTCAGTGGGAACTCTGGAAACACCATATATTTT
v_gene: TRBV14; j_gene: TRBJ1-2; d_gene: -; abundance: few; CDR3aa: CASSQLQSDYGYTF; CDR3nt: TGTGCCAGCAGCCAATTACAGAGCGACTATGGCTACACCTTC
v_gene: TRBV6-5; j_gene: TRBJ1-3; d_gene: -; abundance: few; CDR3aa: CASSYSAESSGNTIYF; CDR3nt: TGTGCCAGCAGTTACTCGGCAGAAAGTTCTGGAAACACCATATATTTT
v_gene: TRBV12-3/TRBV12-4; j_gene: TRBJ2-7; d_gene: TRBD2; abundance: few; CDR3aa: CASSLWASGRSYEQYF; CDR3nt: TGTGCCAGCAGTTTATGGGCTAGCGGGAGATCCTACGAGCAGTACTTC
v_gene: TRBV5-6; j_gene: TRBJ1-5; d_gene: -; abundance: -; CDR3aa: CASSSRPDGQPQHF; CDR3nt: TGTGCCAGCAGCTCCCGACCGGACGGGCAGCCCCAGCATTTT
v_gene: TRBV5-1; j_gene: TRBJ2-3; d_gene: TRBD1; abundance: -; CDR3aa: CASSTGTGTDTQYF; CDR3nt: TGCGCCAGCAGCACGGGGACAGGCACAGATACGCAGTATTTT
v_gene: TRBV7-8; j_gene: TRBJ1-4; d_gene: TRBD1; abundance: -; CDR3aa: CASSQTGTVNEKLFF; CDR3nt: TGTGCCAGCAGCCAAACCGGGACAGTTAATGAAAAACTGTTTTTT
v_gene: TRBV6-2/TRBV6-3; j_gene: TRBJ2-3; d_gene: -; abundance: few; CDR3aa: CASSYPTRREADTQYF; CDR3nt: TGTGCCAGCAGTTACCCAACGCGCCGCGAAGCAGATACGCAGTATTTT
v_gene: TRBV29-1; j_gene: TRBJ2-4; d_gene: -; abundance: many; CDR3aa: CSAWMTAKNIQYF; CDR3nt: TGCAGCGCCTGGATGACGGCCAAAAACATTCAGTACTTC
v_gene: TRBV28; j_gene: TRBJ2-5; d_gene: -; abundance: many; CDR3aa: CASSLLWNQETQYF; CDR3nt: TGTGCCAGCAGTTTATTGTGGAACCAAGAGACCCAGTACTTC
v_gene: TRBV5-1; j_gene: TRBJ2-5; d_gene: -; abundance: many; CDR3aa: CASTPLGRETQYF; CDR3nt: TGCGCCAGCACCCCCCTAGGGAGAGAGACCCAGTACTTC
v_gene: TRBV28; j_gene: TRBJ1-6; d_gene: TRBD1; abundance: many; CDR3aa: CASSATGQGNSPLHF; CDR3nt: TGTGCCAGCAGTGCGACAGGGCAGGGTAATTCACCCCTCCACTTT
v_gene: TRBV13; j_gene: TRBJ2-3; d_gene: -; abundance: few; CDR3aa: CASRDAALKDTDTQYF; CDR3nt: TGTGCCAGCAGAGACGCAGCACTGAAGGACACAGATACGCAGTATTTT
v_gene: TRBV27; j_gene: TRBJ2-1; d_gene: -; abundance: -; CDR3aa: CASSNNPQRTLQFF; CDR3nt: TGTGCCAGCAGTAATAACCCCCAGCGAACCTTGCAGTTCTTC
v_gene: TRBV20-1; j_gene: TRBJ2-5; d_gene: -; abundance: few; CDR3aa: CSARARGSGAQEIQYF; CDR3nt: TGCAGTGCTAGAGCCCGGGGTAGCGGAGCCCAAGAGATCCAGTACTTC
v_gene: TRBV20-1; j_gene: TRBJ2-1; d_gene: -; abundance: -; CDR3aa: CSASEGFLGNEQFF; CDR3nt: TGCAGTGCTAGTGAGGGGTTTCTTGGGAATGAGCAGTTCTTC
v_gene: TRBV9; j_gene: TRBJ2-1; d_gene: TRBD2; abundance: -; CDR3aa: CASSVGPGTSGSNEQFF; CDR3nt: TGTGCCAGTAGCGTAGGGCCCGGGACTAGCGGGAGCAATGAGCAGTTCTTC